Listed below are T cell receptor beta chains from one sample, sequenced in a study of shared clonotypes between healthy human individuals. Sequencing used immunoSEQ multiplex PCR; TCRdb keeps in-frame clones, though not all of them. Of some 2,400,000 clones listed, approximately 94% are singletons. The sequencing input was naive CD4+ T cells sorted from blood. These receptors all stem from a man younger than 35 in good health. The CDR3 runs from the conserved cysteine through the conserved F or W. Each record gives: V gene, J gene, clone size, CDR3 protein. Rows may omit the clone size; those that give it use once, few, many or a size class.

>TRBV29-1|TRBJ2-2|.
CSVERQAGGVTGELFF
>TRBV7-3|TRBJ2-3|.
CASSLMSGTDTQYF
>TRBV29-1|TRBJ1-2|.
CSVAQRQVGGYGYTF
>TRBV7-9|TRBJ1-3|.
CASSFGQNSGNTIYF
>TRBV6-1|TRBJ1-1|.
CASSETLNTEAFF
>TRBV10-3|TRBJ2-2|.
CAISESGGLANTGELFF
>TRBV10-2|TRBJ1-2|.
CASRGDIVGYGYTF
>TRBV6-1|TRBJ2-5|.
CASSSGETQYF
>TRBV5-6|TRBJ1-4|.
CASSLKKWPGQDNEKLFF
>TRBV5-1|TRBJ2-1|.
CASSLGLAGLNEQFF
>TRBV7-9|TRBJ2-3|.
CASSLAQGTDTQYF
>TRBV15|TRBJ2-5|.
CATSTWDRGQETQYF
>TRBV29-1|TRBJ2-7|.
CSVTRTDFYEQYF
>TRBV7-9|TRBJ1-1|.
CASSSTAGAANTEAFF
>TRBV6-1|TRBJ2-6|.
CASSGIGQGAAGANVLTF
>TRBV6-5|TRBJ2-5|.
CASRPGRGSRQYF
>TRBV19|TRBJ1-6|.
CASSLSSAGGNSPLHF
>TRBV9|TRBJ1-1|.
CASSVGPTTGGTEAFF
>TRBV9|TRBJ2-2|.
CASSVATPGTSGKTGELFF
>TRBV18|TRBJ1-1|once
CASSLGTGVKTEAFF
>TRBV6-1|TRBJ2-3|.
CASSEAKTGSTDTQYF
>TRBV7-2|TRBJ2-7|.
CASSFYRGFSYEQYF
>TRBV5-8|TRBJ1-6|.
CASSPWTAYNSPLHF
>TRBV5-1|TRBJ2-7|.
CASRGPGTDYEQYF
>TRBV25-1|TRBJ2-5|.
CASSPLLAGVETQYF
>TRBV7-6|TRBJ2-2|.
CASSSEVPGGGTTGELFF
>TRBV30|TRBJ2-3|.
CAWSVSTSGSIYTQYF
>TRBV30|TRBJ1-6|.
CALDREASPLHF
>TRBV10-3|TRBJ1-6|.
CAISADPGDNSPLHF
>TRBV27|TRBJ2-5|.
CASSLRGQGMETQYF
>TRBV5-1|TRBJ2-4|once
CASSLDWTSGGGGVAKNIQYF
>TRBV6-5|TRBJ2-5|.
CASSYLTGEETQYF
>TRBV7-2|TRBJ2-1|.
CASSLGSGSYNEQFF
>TRBV27|TRBJ2-7|.
CASSLGYGRSYEQYF
>TRBV6-1|TRBJ2-7|.
CASSEYEQYF
>TRBV25-1|TRBJ1-2|.
CASSEFLTGGTYGYTF
>TRBV19|TRBJ2-3|.
CASLREGTDTQYF